This T cell receptor beta chain was profiled in a study of blood T cells in healthy people across ages. A sample-barcoded 5' primer and a J-beta primer mix were used in a second PCR of roughly 7 to 12 cycles. TCRdb called the 5' RACE reads again in MiXCR, with one record for every CDR3 protein. The sample holds about a million distinct CDR3 sequences, roughly half seen once. This clonotype was counted once. The sequence was obtained from a woman aged 55 to 70 in good health. Sequencing was performed on blood.

The CDR3 region has the DNA TGCAGTGCCATACCGCGGGGGGGACAGCCCCAGCATTTT. It encodes CSAIPRGGQPQHF. The chain recombines TRBV20-1 with TRBJ1-5; D might be TRBD1 (5 bases). Germline CDR1 and CDR2: DFQATT and SNEGSKA (reference sequence). The CDR3 spans 13 residues. The V gene lost 6 bases and the J gene lost 7 bases, with 16 bases spanning the gap.